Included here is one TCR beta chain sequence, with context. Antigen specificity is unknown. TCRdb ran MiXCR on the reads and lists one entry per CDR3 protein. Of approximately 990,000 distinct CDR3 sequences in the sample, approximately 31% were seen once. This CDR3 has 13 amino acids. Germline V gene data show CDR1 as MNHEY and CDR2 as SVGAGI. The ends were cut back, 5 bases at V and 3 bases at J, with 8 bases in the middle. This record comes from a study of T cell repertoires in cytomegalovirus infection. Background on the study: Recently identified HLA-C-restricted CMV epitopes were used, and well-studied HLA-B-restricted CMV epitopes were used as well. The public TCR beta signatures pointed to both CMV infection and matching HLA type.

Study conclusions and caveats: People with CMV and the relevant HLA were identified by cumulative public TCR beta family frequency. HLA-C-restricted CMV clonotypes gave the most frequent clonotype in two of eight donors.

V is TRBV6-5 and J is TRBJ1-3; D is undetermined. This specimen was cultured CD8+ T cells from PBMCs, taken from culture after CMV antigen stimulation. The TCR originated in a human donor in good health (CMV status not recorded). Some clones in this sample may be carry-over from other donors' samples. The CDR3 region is CASSVHGGNTIYF. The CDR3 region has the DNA TGTGCCAGCAGTGTTCACGGTGGAAACACCATATATTTT.